This T cell receptor (beta chain) was observed in a study of cytomegalovirus exposure and HLA in healthy donors. Germline V gives CDR1 SGHRS, CDR2 YFSETQ. V gave up 4 bases and J gave up 0 bases, with 9 bases separating them. This CDR3 has 14 amino acids. For this clone: Its antigen is unidentified.

Study-wide results and limits: Analysis was carried out at a later point, and it linked a missense DCLRE1C variant to TCR beta V- and J-gene trimming. Donors were assumed by presence/absence analyses to have roughly uniform sequencing depth.

It was with 60 Vbeta and 13 Jbeta primers that the PCR ran. Clones were read by immunoSEQ multiplex PCR, and TCRdb kept only the in-frame ones, dropping some. The repertoire has some 200,000 clones, approximately 65% of them found once; the top ten carry roughly 2.9%. The source of this sequence is a man aged 40-49 years in good health and CMV-seronegative. The material sequenced was PBMCs. J is TRBJ2-3 and V is TRBV5-1, with D uncertain. The CDR3 DNA sequence: TGCGCCAGCAGCACCACGGTTAGCACAGATACGCAGTATTTT. This gives the protein CASSTTVSTDTQYF.